This TCR beta chain was sequenced in a study of shared clonotypes between healthy human individuals. Donors were Caucasian adults residing in Nashville, Tennessee, USA. With 3 bases removed from V and 2 bases from J, the gap between germline ends came to 16 bases. Germline assignment: CDR1 MGHRA and CDR2 YSYEKL. The CDR3 sequence is 16 residues long. Produced via immunoSEQ multiplex PCR; TCRdb's table is partial and in-frame only. The data contain about 680,000 clones, 73% of them seen just once; the ten biggest clones take up 1.5% to 2%. This clonotype was sampled from a young woman in good health. The genes are TRBV4-1 and TRBJ1-2; possibly TRBD1 for D (6 bases). Sequencing used memory CD4+ T cells sorted from blood. This sample's subset: CD45RA-negative fraction. This CDR3 is CASSQGPGGANYGYTF. The CDR3 coding sequence is TGCGCCAGCAGCCAGGGTCCGGGGGGGGCGAACTATGGCTACACCTTC.